This T cell receptor beta chain was captured in a study of CD4 T cells in relation to SARS-CoV-2 and coronaviruses. This clone was seen only once. Clones were read by immunoSEQ multiplex PCR, and TCRdb kept only the in-frame ones, dropping some. The data contain some 60,000 clones, about 92% of them seen just once; the ten biggest clones take up approximately 0.37%. This clonotype originated in an adult with COVID-19. Sequencing used naive CD4+ T cells from PBMCs. Indicated subset: naive CD4+ T cells isolated by negative enrichment.

In nucleotides, the CDR3 is TGTGCCAGCAAGAGTCGGGACAGTCGCTACGAGCAGTACTTC. Encoded protein: CASKSRDSRYEQYF. The rearrangement joins TRBV6-6 to TRBJ2-7; 7 bases agree with TRBD1. Trimming took 7 bases from V and 3 from J; bases not matched to a gene: 9. The CDR3 runs 14 residues. Germline CDR1 is MNHNY and CDR2 is SVGAGI (reference sequence).